Following are 8 T cell receptor beta chains from one sample sequenced in a study of graft-versus-host responses after intestinal transplantation. Using immunoSEQ multiplex PCR, the repertoire was profiled, and TCRdb retains in-frame clones only, with some absent. The sample shows roughly 100,000 clones, 80% to 95% of them seen only once. These TCRs are of unknown antigen specificity. The sample consisted of unstimulated CD8+ T cells sorted from spleen or lymph node cells, taken before intestinal transplant. The receptors were gathered from a human donor who received an intestinal transplant.

The chain's CDR3 is CASTSTRQNSPLHF. CDR3 DNA: TGTGCCAGTACCTCGACAAGACAAAATTCACCCCTCCACTTT. The rearrangement links TRBV19 to TRBJ1-6; D unclear. V was trimmed by 7 bases and J by 7 bases, leaving 14 bases between them. This CDR3 has 14 amino acids. The germline V gene has CDR1 LNHDA and CDR2 SQIVND (reference sequence). The whole variable domain, filled in from reference TRBV19 and TRBJ1-6, reads DGGITQSPKYLFRKEGQNVTLSCEQNLNHDAMYWYRQDPGQGLRLIYYSQIVNDFQKGDIAEGYSVSREKKESFPLTVTSAQKNPTAFYLCASTSTRQNSPLHFGNGTRLTVT.

The gene calls are TRBV27 and TRBJ2-7, with D perhaps TRBD1 (5 bases). Germline CDR1 is MNHEY and CDR2 is SMNVEV (reference sequence). The CDR3 totals 15 residues. The V end lost 0 bases, the J end lost 5 bases, and 14 bases lay between the germline ends. This chain's CDR3 is CASSLSRQISNEQYF. As DNA, the CDR3 is TGTGCCAGCAGTTTATCGAGACAGATTAGTAACGAGCAGTACTTC.

The J gene is TRBJ2-1, the V gene TRBV30; D call uncertain. CDR3 length: 13 amino acids. The V and J ends lost 4 bases and 1 base respectively, with 8 bases between them. Germline V lookup: CDR1 GTSNPN, CDR2 SVGIG (reference sequence). This chain's CDR3 is CAWKGFSYNEQFF. Written as DNA, the CDR3 is TGTGCCTGGAAAGGGTTTTCCTACAATGAGCAGTTCTTC.

J is TRBJ2-1 and V is TRBV7-9; D is perhaps TRBD2 (5 bases). This CDR3 spans 13 amino acids. Between the trimmed V and J ends, which lost 4 bases and 11 bases, there was a span of 15 bases. Looked up from germline, CDR1 is SEHNR and CDR2 is FQNEAQ (reference sequence). The CDR3 nucleotides are TGTGCCAGCAGCTCAGACCGGGGTGGTAAGCAGTTCTTC. It specifies CASSSDRGGKQFF.

This rearrangement joins TRBV7-6 to TRBJ2-3; 8 bases line up with TRBD1. The ends lost 4 bases at V and 7 bases at J; junction bases unmatched: 10. Looked up from germline, CDR1 is SGHVS and CDR2 is FNYEAQ. This CDR3 comprises 15 residues. CDR3 amino acids: CASSSGQGYENTQYF. CDR3 nucleotides: TGTGCCAGCAGCTCTGGACAGGGTTATGAAAATACGCAGTATTTT.

The chain combines TRBV6-5 with TRBJ2-3; 8 bases map to TRBD1. The CDR3 covers 15 residues. Germline CDR1 is MNHEY and CDR2 is SVGAGI. The ends lost 2 bases at V and 3 bases at J; junction bases unmatched: 4. The CDR3 protein is CASSYGTGQTDTQYF. DNA for the CDR3: TGTGCCAGCAGTTACGGGACAGGTCAAACAGATACGCAGTATTTT.

The rearrangement uses TRBV5-5 and TRBJ1-3; no firm D call. V was cut by 4 bases and J by 3 bases, with 11 bases left in between. CDR1 is SGHKS, CDR2 YYEKEE, per germline (reference sequence). This CDR3 region has 14 residues. The CDR3 DNA sequence: TGTGCCAGCAGCCCCGGGCTCAATGGAAACACCATATATTTT. Its protein product is CASSPGLNGNTIYF.

This rearrangement joins TRBV5-6 to TRBJ1-1, with D perhaps TRBD1 (6 bases). The CDR3 consists of 15 residues. Trimming removed 4 bases at V and 2 bases at J, with 15 bases between. Germline lookup yields CDR1 SGHDT and CDR2 YYEEEE. In nucleotides, the CDR3 is TGTGCCAGCAGCACCTCGCCAGGGGTTAACACTGAAGCTTTCTTT. It specifies CASSTSPGVNTEAFF.